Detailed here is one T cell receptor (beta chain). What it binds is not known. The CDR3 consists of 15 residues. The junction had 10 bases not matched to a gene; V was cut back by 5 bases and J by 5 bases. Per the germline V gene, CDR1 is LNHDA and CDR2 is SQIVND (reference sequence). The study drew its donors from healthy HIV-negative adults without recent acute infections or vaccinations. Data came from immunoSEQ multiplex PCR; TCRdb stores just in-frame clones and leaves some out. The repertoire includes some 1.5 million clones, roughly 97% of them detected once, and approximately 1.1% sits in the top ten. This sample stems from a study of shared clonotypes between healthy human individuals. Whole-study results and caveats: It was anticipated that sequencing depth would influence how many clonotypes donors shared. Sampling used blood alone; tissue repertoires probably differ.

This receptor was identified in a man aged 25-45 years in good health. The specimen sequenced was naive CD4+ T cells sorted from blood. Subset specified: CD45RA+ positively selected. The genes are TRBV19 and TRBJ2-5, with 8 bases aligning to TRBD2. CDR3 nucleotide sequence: TGTGCCAGTAGTGCGGGGGGCGAGGGCGGTGAGACCCAGTACTTC. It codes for CASSAGGEGGETQYF.